Below, 17 T cell receptor beta chains from the same sample are listed, as sequenced in a study of T cell responses to AZD1222 COVID-19 vaccine. Assay used: immunoSEQ multiplex PCR; TCRdb lists only in-frame clones, some missing. There are about 26,000 clones in the sample; 88% occur only once, and around 2.7% lies in the top ten. Sequences were derived from peripheral blood, sampled 28 days after the second AZD1222 dose. The origin of the receptors is an adult who received the AZD1222 COVID-19 vaccine.

In DNA, the CDR3 is TGTGCCAGCAGCCCAGCTAGCGCCTACGAGCAGTACTTC. Its protein is CASSPASAYEQYF. The rearrangement links TRBV7-9 to TRBJ2-7, with D possibly being TRBD2 (6 bases). This CDR3 has 13 amino acids. Germline V lookup: CDR1 SEHNR, CDR2 FQNEAQ (reference sequence). With 5 bases removed from V and 2 bases from J, the gap between germline ends came to 10 bases. The full variable domain, with the rest looked up from reference TRBV7-9 and TRBJ2-7, is DTGVSQNPRHKITKRGQNVTFRCDPISEHNRLYWYRQTLGQGPEFLTYFQNEAQLEKSRLLSDRFSAERPKGSFSTLEIQRTEQGDSAMYLCASSPASAYEQYFGPGTRLTVT.

The V and J genes are TRBV7-9 and TRBJ2-5, with TRBD2 as a possible D gene (6 bases). This CDR3 is built from 13 residues. The V gene's germline CDR1 is SEHNR and CDR2 FQNEAQ (reference sequence). V was trimmed by 9 bases and J by 5 bases, leaving 16 bases between them. CDR3 nucleotide sequence: TGTGCCAGTCAGGGAGGCCCCTGGGAGACCCAGTACTTC. It translates to CASQGGPWETQYF.

The sample holds a few counts of this clone. The CDR3, as DNA: TGTGCCAGCAGTGAAGAGGACAGTCCATTGGACGAGCAGTACTTC. Its translation is CASSEEDSPLDEQYF. The chain is built from TRBV6-1 and TRBJ2-7; perhaps TRBD1 as D (6 bases). Germline values: CDR1 MNHNS, CDR2 SASEGT. The CDR3 is 15 amino acids. The V end lost 1 base, the J end lost 5 bases, and 15 bases lay between the germline ends.

The CDR3 DNA is TGCGCCAGGCTCACCGAGGGGCGGGTGGGGGAAAAACTGTTTTTT. Translation: CARLTEGRVGEKLFF. J is TRBJ1-4 and V is TRBV10-1; D perhaps matches TRBD1 (5 bases). Trimming stripped 9 bases from V and 8 bases from J, with 22 bases between. The V gene's germline CDR1 is WNHNN and CDR2 SYGVQD (reference sequence). The CDR3 is 15 residues long.

This rearrangement joins TRBV29-1 to TRBJ2-5, with TRBD2 matching over 10 bases. The CDR3 spans 17 residues. The ends lost 6 bases at V and 2 bases at J; junction bases unmatched: 15. Germline V gives CDR1 SQVTM, CDR2 ANQGSEA. Here the CDR3 reads CSVDTPLAGGLQETQYF. The CDR3 bases are TGCAGCGTCGACACCCCCTTAGCGGGGGGACTTCAAGAGACCCAGTACTTC.

The chain employs TRBV7-2 and TRBJ1-2; TRBD1 is a possible D gene (5 bases). The CDR3 contains 16 residues. In germline, CDR1 is SGHTA, CDR2 FQGNSA. Trimming cost V 2 bases and J 7 bases, with 20 bases left between them. CDR3: CASSLNLWGGEGGYTF. The CDR3 DNA sequence: TGTGCCAGCAGCTTAAATCTATGGGGAGGGGAAGGTGGCTACACCTTC.

The chain recombines TRBV10-3 with TRBJ1-1, with 8 bases that match TRBD1. The J segment lost 4 bases and the V segment lost 1 base, leaving 5 bases of the junction unmatched. CDR1 and CDR2 (germline): ENHRY, SYGVKD. The CDR3 sequence is 15 residues long. The CDR3 loop reads CAISEYGQGTTEAFF. CDR3 in DNA: TGTGCCATCAGTGAGTACGGACAGGGAACCACTGAAGCTTTCTTT.

V is TRBV19 and J is TRBJ1-1; tentatively, D is TRBD1 (5 bases). The CDR3 is made up of 13 amino acids. The V gene's germline CDR1 is LNHDA and CDR2 SQIVND (reference sequence). V lost 7 bases, J lost 1 base, and 10 bases lay in between. CDR3 residues: CASNLGGNTEAFF. DNA of the CDR3: TGTGCCAGTAACCTCGGGGGGAACACTGAAGCTTTCTTT.

The chain combines TRBV7-9 with TRBJ2-2, with D unresolved. The CDR3 is 15 residues long. CDR1 and CDR2 from the germline V gene are SEHNR and FQNEAQ (reference sequence). The germline V and J ends were trimmed by 5 bases and 2 bases, with 12 bases remaining between them. In DNA form, the CDR3 reads TGTGCCAGCAGCGGAAACCCGGGTAACACCGGGGAGCTGTTTTTT. This encodes CASSGNPGNTGELFF. Complete variable domain (other parts from reference TRBV7-9 and TRBJ2-2): DTGVSQNPRHKITKRGQNVTFRCDPISEHNRLYWYRQTLGQGPEFLTYFQNEAQLEKSRLLSDRFSAERPKGSFSTLEIQRTEQGDSAMYLCASSGNPGNTGELFFGEGSRLTVL.

The chain couples TRBV6-5 to TRBJ1-1; D is uncertain. V lost 2 bases and J 4 bases, leaving 8 bases between the germline ends. This CDR3 spans 13 amino acids. CDR1 is MNHEY, CDR2 SVGAGI, per germline. The CDR3 sequence: CASSYDPRTEAFF. For the CDR3, the DNA is TGTGCCAGCAGTTACGACCCACGCACTGAAGCTTTCTTT.

About this clone: The junction departs from germline at one end; a sequencing error may be responsible. The rearrangement uses TRBV6-1 and TRBJ1-1, with a tentative D call TRBD1 (6 bases). The CDR3 has 16 residues. Germline loops: CDR1 MNHNS, CDR2 SASEGT. This chain's CDR3 is CASSQAGGGWNTEAFF. CDR3 coding DNA: TGTGCCAGCAGTCAAGCGGGAGGGGGATGGAACACTGAAGCTTTCTTT.

The genes are TRBV4-3 and TRBJ2-1, with D uncertain. Germline V gene lookup returns CDR1 LGHNA and CDR2 YSLEER. CDR3 length equals 14 residues. With 0 bases removed from V and 4 bases from J, the gap between germline ends came to 7 bases. The chain's CDR3 is CASSQDPQYNEQFF. The CDR3 coding sequence is TGCGCCAGCAGCCAAGACCCACAGTACAATGAGCAGTTCTTC.

CDR3 region: CASSSRDRANEKLFF. The CDR3 bases are TGTGCCAGCAGCTCCCGGGACAGGGCTAATGAAAAACTGTTTTTT. The chain joins TRBV11-2 to TRBJ1-4, with TRBD1 matching over 9 bases. V lost 4 bases, J lost 3 bases, and 3 bases stayed unmatched. The germline CDR1 and CDR2 sequences are SGHAT and FQNNGV. The CDR3 spans 15 residues.

This chain connects TRBV5-1 to TRBJ2-3, with D possibly being TRBD1 or TRBD2 (5 bases each). The CDR3 extends over 15 amino acids. Trimming removed 0 bases at V and 0 bases at J, with 8 bases between. Germline values: CDR1 SGHRS, CDR2 YFSETQ. CDR3 loop: CASSLVGASTDTQYF. The CDR3 DNA is TGCGCCAGCAGCTTGGTCGGGGCAAGCACAGATACGCAGTATTTT. The variable domain in full, completed from reference TRBV5-1 and TRBJ2-3, reads KAGVTQTPRYLIKTRGQQVTLSCSPISGHRSVSWYQQTPGQGLQFLFEYFSETQRNKGNFPGRFSGRQFSNSRSEMNVSTLELGDSALYLCASSLVGASTDTQYFGPGTRLTVL.

The chain links TRBV5-1 to TRBJ1-6; D is perhaps TRBD1 (6 bases). This CDR3 has 14 amino acids. In germline, CDR1 is SGHRS, CDR2 YFSETQ. The V gene lost 2 bases and the J gene lost 8 bases, with 11 bases spanning the gap. CDR3 loop: CASSLQAGDSPLHF. As DNA, the CDR3 is TGCGCCAGCAGCTTACAGGCAGGGGATTCACCCCTCCACTTT.

The sample holds one count of this clone. J is TRBJ1-2 and V is TRBV7-2; 8 bases fit TRBD1. This CDR3 is built from 14 residues. CDR1 SGHTA and CDR2 FQGNSA come from the germline V gene. V was pared by 5 bases and J by 4 bases, with 6 bases of the junction left unmatched. This CDR3 reads CASSLSGGGYGYTF. DNA for the CDR3: TGTGCCAGCAGCCTCTCAGGGGGCGGCTATGGCTACACCTTC.

The J gene is TRBJ1-2, the V gene TRBV19; D is uncertain. This CDR3 spans 18 amino acids. CDR1 is LNHDA and CDR2 is SQIVND in the germline V gene (reference sequence). Deletions cut 7 bases from V and 0 bases from J, with 24 bases between. The CDR3, as DNA: TGTGCCAGTACCTCCTGGGTCTCACCGAGGGCTTCTAACTATGGCTACACCTTC. It yields the protein CASTSWVSPRASNYGYTF.